This T cell receptor beta chain was sequenced during a study of T cell responses to AZD1222 COVID-19 vaccine. For the study at large: Second-dose recipients at about 4 or about 12 weeks were treated as one pooled group.

Generated by immunoSEQ multiplex PCR, the TCRdb table keeps only in-frame clones and is missing some. The sample yields under 150,000 clones, approximately 94% seen once. The V end was cut by 2 bases, the J end by 0 bases, with 2 bases between. The CDR3 is 13 residues long. This sequence joins TRBV12-3 or TRBV12-4 and TRBJ1-3, with D unclear. Sample: peripheral blood, taken on day 0 of AZD1222 vaccination. The origin of this receptor is an adult in good health. The CDR3 DNA reads TGTGCCAGCAGTTTAAACTCTGGAAACACCATATATTTT. Amino acid sequence: CASSLNSGNTIYF.